The rows below give T cell receptor beta chains drawn from one sample of a study of cytomegalovirus exposure and HLA in healthy donors. Here immunoSEQ multiplex PCR was the method, and the copy in TCRdb shows in-frame clones only, minus some. Of approximately 280,000 clones listed, about 87% are singletons. The material sequenced was PBMCs. The source of these receptors is a woman aged 18-29 years in good health and CMV-seronegative. The CDR3 runs from the conserved cysteine through the conserved F or W. A D gene is named only where the DNA matches it firmly. Expanded clones are given a class, and other clones once, few, many or no size at all.

d_gene	v_gene	j_gene	abundance	CDR3nt	CDR3aa
TRBD2	TRBV7-3	TRBJ2-3	-	TGTGCCAGCAGCTTAGGACTAGCGGGCGATACGCAGTATTTT	CASSLGLAGDTQYF
-	TRBV19	TRBJ1-6	-	TGTGCCAGTAGTATGGGACAAGGGGGTTCACCCCTCCACTTT	CASSMGQGGSPLHF
-	TRBV5-1	TRBJ2-7	few	TGCGCCAGCAGCTCCACCTACGAGCAGTACTTC	CASSSTYEQYF
TRBD1	TRBV5-3	TRBJ2-7	once	TGTGCCAGAAGCTTGGAGTCGGGACAGGGATCTCACTCCTACGAGCAGTACTTC	CARSLESGQGSHSYEQYF
TRBD2	TRBV5-1	TRBJ2-7	-	TGCGCCAGCAGCTTGGTATACGGGGGGGCTTCTGACTACGAGCAGTACTTC	CASSLVYGGASDYEQYF
TRBD1	TRBV6-5	TRBJ1-5	-	TGTGCCAGCAGTTGGGACAGGAGTCAGCCCCAGCATTTT	CASSWDRSQPQHF
-	TRBV6-1	TRBJ1-5	-	TGTGCCAGCAGTGACGACAGGTTGTTAGGCAATCAGCCCCAGCATTTT	CASSDDRLLGNQPQHF
-	TRBV27	TRBJ1-2	-	TGTGCCAGCAGTTTATCGACGGGGAATGGCTACACCTTC	CASSLSTGNGYTF
-	TRBV7-9	TRBJ1-2	-	TGTGCCAGCAGCTTATCCCCACTCAAGGGGGACGGCTACACCTTC	CASSLSPLKGDGYTF
TRBD2	TRBV9	TRBJ2-1	-	TGTGCCAGCAGCGTGGGGGGAGGGTCGGGGAATGAGCAGTTCTTC	CASSVGGGSGNEQFF
TRBD1	TRBV4-1	TRBJ2-7	once	TGCGCCAGCAGCGAGGGGGCCGGCCGGGAGCAGTACTTC	CASSEGAGREQYF
TRBD1	TRBV7-8	TRBJ1-1	-	TGTGCCAGCAGCCGTTCTATACAGGGGCCCAACACTGAAGCTTTCTTT	CASSRSIQGPNTEAFF
TRBD1	TRBV2	TRBJ2-7	-	TGTGCCAGCAGTCCGGGACAGGGGGCGCGGGAGCAGTACTTC	CASSPGQGAREQYF
-	TRBV19	TRBJ1-6	-	TGTGCCAGTAGTATAGATGGCGGTGAGACCCTCCACTTT	CASSIDGGETLHF
-	TRBV5-6	TRBJ1-1	-	TGTGCCAGCAGCTTGGGACAGCGGAACACTGAAGCTTTCTTT	CASSLGQRNTEAFF
-	TRBV4-1	TRBJ1-6	once	TGCGCCAGCAGCCAAGAAACCACGGGCTCCTATAATTCACCCCTCCACTTT	CASSQETTGSYNSPLHF
TRBD1	TRBV15	TRBJ2-1	-	TGTGCCACCAGCAGAGGGCTCTGGACAGGAAATGAGCAGTTCTTC	CATSRGLWTGNEQFF
-	TRBV7-9	TRBJ2-3	-	TGTGCCAGCAGCTTAGCGCTAGTGTTTGATCCCAAGGTGGCAGATACGCAGTATTTT	CASSLALVFDPKVADTQYF
TRBD2	TRBV7-8	TRBJ2-4	-	TGTGCCAGCAGCTTAACCCGAAAAGCGGGGGGGCTTCTGAAAAACATTCAGTACTTC	CASSLTRKAGGLLKNIQYF
TRBD2	TRBV9	TRBJ2-7	-	TGTGCCAGCGCGCGGGGGGGGCCCAGCTCCTACGAGCAGTACTTC	CASARGGPSSYEQYF
TRBD1	TRBV27	TRBJ1-4	-	TGTGCCAGCAGTTTATCGGGACAGGGACAAAAACTGTTTTTT	CASSLSGQGQKLFF
-	TRBV10-3	TRBJ1-1	-	TGTGCCATCAGTGAGGGGGGGGTAGCTTTCTTT	CAISEGGVAFF
-	TRBV7-9	TRBJ2-3	-	TGTGCCAGCAGCCTAGCGAGCGGCGGGGGCTATAGCACAGATACGCAGTATTTT	CASSLASGGGYSTDTQYF
-	TRBV12-5	TRBJ2-7	-	TGTGCTAGTGGTTTGGTACTTACGGGTACAGGGAGAGCCTACGAGCAGTACTTC	CASGLVLTGTGRAYEQYF
TRBD2	TRBV2	TRBJ2-7	-	TGTGCCAGCGCTGCTGGACTAGCGGGGATTTTCGAGCAGTACTTC	CASAAGLAGIFEQYF
TRBD1	TRBV7-9	TRBJ1-4	-	TGTGCCAGCACACACGACAGGGCGGATGAAAAACTGTTTTTT	CASTHDRADEKLFF
-	TRBV19	TRBJ1-5	-	TGTGCCAGTAGTATGCGCGGACAAGGGCCCAATAGCAATCAGCCCCAGCATTTT	CASSMRGQGPNSNQPQHF
-	TRBV5-4	TRBJ2-7	-	TGTGCCAGCAGCTTGGTGGCCGGGACATGGGATCTCGAGCAGTACTTC	CASSLVAGTWDLEQYF
-	TRBV2	TRBJ2-7	-	TGTGCCAGCCAAAAGGAGGGGATGGGGTACGAGCAGTACTTC	CASQKEGMGYEQYF
-	TRBV30	TRBJ1-1	-	TGTGCCTGGAGTCCCCAGCGTTCCACTGAAGCTTTCTTT	CAWSPQRSTEAFF
TRBD2	TRBV5-1	TRBJ2-3	-	TGCGCCAGCAGCTTGGTCGGTAGCGGGGGGCACATAGATACGCAGTATTTT	CASSLVGSGGHIDTQYF
-	TRBV5-1	TRBJ2-3	-	TGCGCCAGCAGCTACGACTCGTCTAGCACAGATACGCAGTATTTT	CASSYDSSSTDTQYF
-	TRBV2	TRBJ2-3	-	TGTGCCAGCAGTGACCTGCTAGTTGGCCCACCAGATACGCAGTATTTT	CASSDLLVGPPDTQYF
-	TRBV5-8	TRBJ2-6	-	TGTGCCAGCAGCCCCACAGGAAAGACTGGGGCCAACGTCCTGACTTTC	CASSPTGKTGANVLTF
-	TRBV9	TRBJ2-7	-	TGTGCCAGCAGCGTAGATGGGGGGGCTGTCTACGAGCAGTACTTC	CASSVDGGAVYEQYF
TRBD1	TRBV29-1	TRBJ1-1	once	TGCAGCGCCCGACAGGGGGCTGGAACTGAAGCTTTCTTT	CSARQGAGTEAFF
TRBD2	TRBV7-9	TRBJ2-1	-	TGTGCCAGCAGCAACCGGGGGGGGCAGGGTCCCTACAATGAGCAGTTCTTC	CASSNRGGQGPYNEQFF
-	TRBV9	TRBJ2-2	-	TGTGCCAGCAGCGTTATTTCCGGGGAGCTGTTTTTT	CASSVISGELFF
TRBD1	TRBV29-1	TRBJ1-2	-	TGCAGCGCCCCCGGACAGGGTCAGGGTAACTATGGCTACACCTTC	CSAPGQGQGNYGYTF
TRBD1	TRBV19	TRBJ2-7	-	TGTGCCAGTAGTATTAGGGGACAGTCCTACGAGCAGTACTTC	CASSIRGQSYEQYF